These T cell receptor beta chains were read from a single sample in a study of beta chain features in type 1 diabetes. Profiling relied on immunoSEQ multiplex PCR, and the TCRdb table lists in-frame clones only, not all of them. The data hold approximately 110,000 clones, with roughly 43% observed a single time. The specimen sequenced was stem cell memory CD4+ T cells from blood. The receptors derive from a woman aged 18-29 years in good health. Each CDR3 is given with its conserved first and last residue.

j_call v_call cdr3_aa
TRBJ2-7 TRBV7-6 CASSLTWGGNSYEQYF
TRBJ2-3 TRBV7-3 CASSGVAGGLNTQYF
TRBJ2-1 TRBV7-9 CASSLFGGRINEQFF
TRBJ2-2 TRBV9 CASSVGGRDTGELFF
TRBJ1-1 TRBV7-2 CASRSYRTAEAFF
TRBJ2-1 TRBV11-2 CASSFGIAGYNEQFF
TRBJ2-7 TRBV5-1 CASSWTTTSGKYEQYF
TRBJ1-3 TRBV5-4 CASSAGLLSGNTIYF
TRBJ2-7 TRBV19 CASRRAGDTYEQYF
TRBJ2-7 TRBV9 CASSVGGVDYYEQYF
TRBJ2-3 TRBV4-3 CASSQEGRATDTQYF
TRBJ2-5 TRBV7-9 CASSSQMTDKETQYF
TRBJ2-1 TRBV20-1 CSASEYNEQFF
TRBJ1-2 TRBV2 CASSATAHYGYTF
TRBJ2-5 TRBV9 CASSVGGGTSGRYQETQYF
TRBJ1-3 TRBV18 CASSLRTVASGNTIYF